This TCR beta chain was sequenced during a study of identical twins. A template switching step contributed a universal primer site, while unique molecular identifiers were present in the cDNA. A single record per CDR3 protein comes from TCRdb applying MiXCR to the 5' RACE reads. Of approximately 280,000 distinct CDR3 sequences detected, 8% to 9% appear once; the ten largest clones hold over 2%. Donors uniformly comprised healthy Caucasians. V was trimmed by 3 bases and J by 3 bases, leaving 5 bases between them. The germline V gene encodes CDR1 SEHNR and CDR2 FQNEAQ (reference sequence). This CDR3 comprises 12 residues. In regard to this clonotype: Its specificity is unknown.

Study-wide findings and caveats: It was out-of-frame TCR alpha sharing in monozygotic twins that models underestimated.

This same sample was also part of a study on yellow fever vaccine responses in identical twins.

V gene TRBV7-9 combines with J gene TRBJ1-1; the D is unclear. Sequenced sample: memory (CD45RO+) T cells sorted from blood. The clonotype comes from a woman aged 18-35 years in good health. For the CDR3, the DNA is TGTGCCAGCAGCTTGCCCTACACTGAAGCTTTCTTT. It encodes CASSLPYTEAFF.